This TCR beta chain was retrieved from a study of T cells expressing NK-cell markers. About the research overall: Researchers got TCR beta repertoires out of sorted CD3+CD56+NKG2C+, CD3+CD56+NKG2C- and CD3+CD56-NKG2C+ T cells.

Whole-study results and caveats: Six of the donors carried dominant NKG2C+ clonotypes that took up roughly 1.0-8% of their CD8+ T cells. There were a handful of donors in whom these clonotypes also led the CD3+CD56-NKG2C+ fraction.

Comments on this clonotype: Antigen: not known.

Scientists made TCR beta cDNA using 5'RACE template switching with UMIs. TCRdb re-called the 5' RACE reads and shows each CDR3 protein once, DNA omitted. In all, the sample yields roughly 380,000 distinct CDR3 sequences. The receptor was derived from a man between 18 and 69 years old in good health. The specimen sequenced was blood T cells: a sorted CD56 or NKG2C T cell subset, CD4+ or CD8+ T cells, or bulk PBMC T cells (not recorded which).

CDR3: CATEKGGSYDTEAFF. The rearrangement joins TRBV2 to TRBJ1-1; no DNA is available, so the TRBD1 call from TCRdb remains unchecked. This CDR3 contains 15 residues. Germline loops: CDR1 SNHLY, CDR2 FYNNEI.